This TCR beta chain was identified in a study of human T cells and chemical hapten exposure. The time point here: pre-sensitization, week 0. Treatment denoted: therapeutic diphenylcyclopropenone sensitization with weekly scalp DPC. This clonotype was detected ten times or more. CDR3 size: 15 residues. Trimming stripped 1 base from V and 0 bases from J, with 7 bases between. Germline V gene data show CDR1 as SGHVS and CDR2 as FNYEAQ. Individual cDNA molecules each carried unique molecular identifiers attached by the library. In the authors' workflow: Per-sample TCR counts ranged from about 20,000 to 700,000, median around 88,000. TCRdb processed the RACE reads anew with MiXCR; each CDR3 protein has one entry. Clone size and V and J calls follow TCRdb, not the original study. The table lists under 90,000 distinct CDR3 sequences, around 10% of them singletons, with roughly 3.5% in the top ten.

J is TRBJ1-3 and V is TRBV7-6, with a weak D call TRBD1 (5 bases). The starting material was whole blood, obtained in connection with sensitization to the hapten diphenylcyclopropenone (DPC). The TCR sequence derives from a woman aged 40 to 50 with alopecia areata. Some clones in this sample may be carry-over from other donors' samples. This CDR3 reads CASSLETASGNTIYF. In DNA, the CDR3 is TGTGCCAGCAGCTTAGAGACAGCCTCTGGAAACACCATATATTTT.